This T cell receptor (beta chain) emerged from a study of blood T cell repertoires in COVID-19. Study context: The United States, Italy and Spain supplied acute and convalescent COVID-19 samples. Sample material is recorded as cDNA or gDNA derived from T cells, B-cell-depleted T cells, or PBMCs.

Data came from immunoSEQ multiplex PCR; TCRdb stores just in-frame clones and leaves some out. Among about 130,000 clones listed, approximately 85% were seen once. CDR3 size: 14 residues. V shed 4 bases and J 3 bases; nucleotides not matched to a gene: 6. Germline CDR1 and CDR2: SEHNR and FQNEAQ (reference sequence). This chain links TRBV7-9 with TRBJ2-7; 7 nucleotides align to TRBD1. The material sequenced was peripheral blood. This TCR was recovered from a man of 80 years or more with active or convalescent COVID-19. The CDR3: CASSSFRQGYEQYF. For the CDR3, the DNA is TGTGCCAGCAGCTCATTCCGACAGGGCTACGAGCAGTACTTC. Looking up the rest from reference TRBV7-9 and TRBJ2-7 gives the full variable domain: DTGVSQNPRHKITKRGQNVTFRCDPISEHNRLYWYRQTLGQGPEFLTYFQNEAQLEKSRLLSDRFSAERPKGSFSTLEIQRTEQGDSAMYLCASSSFRQGYEQYFGPGTRLTVT.